This T cell receptor (beta chain) comes out of a study of T cell responses to AZD1222 COVID-19 vaccine. Study-wide results and caveats: Compared with day 0, the breadth and depth of the Spike-specific TCR repertoire rose significantly after two doses of AZD1222. The sample set comprised mostly white British donors with more females, and clonal diversity was possibly underestimated.

The CDR3 has 13 amino acids. Germline CDR1 reads MNHEY; CDR2 reads SVGEGT. Trimming shortened V by 6 bases and J by 8 bases, and 16 bases separated the two germline ends. Concerning this clone itself: The antigen is not known.

Profiling relied on immunoSEQ multiplex PCR, and the TCRdb table lists in-frame clones only, not all of them. The repertoire holds about 120,000 clones, with about 80% as singletons. The sequenced sample was peripheral blood, obtained on day 0 of AZD1222 vaccination. V is TRBV6-2 or TRBV6-3 and J is TRBJ1-2; no clear D. The TCR sequence derives from an adult in good health. This CDR3 is CASSPKARKGYTF. The CDR3 region has the DNA TGTGCCAGCAGCCCCAAAGCCCGGAAAGGCTACACCTTC.